The subject of this entry is one T cell receptor beta chain. The antigen is undetermined. The data derive from a study of PD-1 blockade in classical Hodgkin lymphoma. Study observations and caveats: After ASCT, patients who started nivolumab under 1 year later were excluded. While CD8+ TCR diversity did not rise significantly by C4D1, CD4+ TCR diversity did.

Profiled with immunoSEQ multiplex PCR; TCRdb holds only in-frame clones, not every one. The table has 30,000 or so clones, about four fifths seen once. Each and every patient relapsed after autologous stem cell transplantation, and patients got differing brentuximab vedotin exposure. CDR1 and CDR2 from the germline V gene are SGHRS and YFSETQ. The CDR3 length is 16 residues. V was clipped by 0 bases and J by 0 bases, with 12 bases between them. The receptor was isolated from a human donor with classical Hodgkin lymphoma. This chain links TRBV5-1 with TRBJ1-1, with D uncertain. This material consisted of peripheral blood mononuclear cells (PBMCs), taken at baseline. CDR3 in amino acids: CASSLASGRMNTEAFF. DNA of the CDR3: TGCGCCAGCAGCTTGGCTTCAGGACGCATGAACACTGAAGCTTTCTTT.